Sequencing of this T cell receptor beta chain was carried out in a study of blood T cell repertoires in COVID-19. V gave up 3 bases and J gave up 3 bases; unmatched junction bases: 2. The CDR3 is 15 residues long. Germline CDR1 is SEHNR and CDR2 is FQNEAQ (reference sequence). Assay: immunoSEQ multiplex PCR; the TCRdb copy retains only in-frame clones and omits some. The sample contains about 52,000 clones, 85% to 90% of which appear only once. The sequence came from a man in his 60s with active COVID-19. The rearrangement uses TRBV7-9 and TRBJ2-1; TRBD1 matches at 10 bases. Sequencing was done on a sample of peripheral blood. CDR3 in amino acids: CASSFGQGGYNEQFF. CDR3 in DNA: TGTGCCAGCAGCTTTGGACAGGGGGGCTACAATGAGCAGTTCTTC.